This TCR beta chain was observed in a study of cytomegalovirus exposure and HLA in healthy donors. The table came from immunoSEQ multiplex PCR; TCRdb's copy has only in-frame clones and leaves some out. The data contain some 140,000 clones, roughly 86% of them singletons. General study findings and limits: A list of roughly 160 TCR beta chains associated with cytomegalovirus was given.

The germline CDR1 and CDR2 sequences are SEHNR and FQNEAQ (reference sequence). V lost 3 bases to trimming and J lost 4 bases, with 9 bases between them. The CDR3 covers 13 residues. Regarding this clone: As yet, its antigen is unknown.

This clonotype was sampled from a human donor in good health. The V gene is TRBV7-9, the J gene TRBJ2-5; D may be TRBD1 (5 bases). Sequenced material: PBMCs. CDR3 region: CASSFRQGETQYF. In DNA form, the CDR3 reads TGTGCCAGCAGCTTTCGGCAGGGAGAGACCCAGTACTTC.